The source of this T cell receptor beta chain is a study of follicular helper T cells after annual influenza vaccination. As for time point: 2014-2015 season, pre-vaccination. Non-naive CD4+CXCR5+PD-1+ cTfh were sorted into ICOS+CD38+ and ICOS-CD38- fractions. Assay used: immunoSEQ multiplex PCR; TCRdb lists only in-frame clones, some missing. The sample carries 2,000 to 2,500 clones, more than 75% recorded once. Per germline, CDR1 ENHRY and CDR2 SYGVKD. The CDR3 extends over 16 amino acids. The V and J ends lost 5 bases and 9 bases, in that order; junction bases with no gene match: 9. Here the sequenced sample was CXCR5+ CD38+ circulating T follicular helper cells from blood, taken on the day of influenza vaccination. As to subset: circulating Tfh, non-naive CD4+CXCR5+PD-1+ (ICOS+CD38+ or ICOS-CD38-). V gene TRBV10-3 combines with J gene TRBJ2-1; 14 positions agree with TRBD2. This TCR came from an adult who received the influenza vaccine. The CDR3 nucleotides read TGTGCCATCAGTAACGCCGGGACTAGCGGGAGTGGTGAGCAGTTCTTC. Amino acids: CAISNAGTSGSGEQFF.